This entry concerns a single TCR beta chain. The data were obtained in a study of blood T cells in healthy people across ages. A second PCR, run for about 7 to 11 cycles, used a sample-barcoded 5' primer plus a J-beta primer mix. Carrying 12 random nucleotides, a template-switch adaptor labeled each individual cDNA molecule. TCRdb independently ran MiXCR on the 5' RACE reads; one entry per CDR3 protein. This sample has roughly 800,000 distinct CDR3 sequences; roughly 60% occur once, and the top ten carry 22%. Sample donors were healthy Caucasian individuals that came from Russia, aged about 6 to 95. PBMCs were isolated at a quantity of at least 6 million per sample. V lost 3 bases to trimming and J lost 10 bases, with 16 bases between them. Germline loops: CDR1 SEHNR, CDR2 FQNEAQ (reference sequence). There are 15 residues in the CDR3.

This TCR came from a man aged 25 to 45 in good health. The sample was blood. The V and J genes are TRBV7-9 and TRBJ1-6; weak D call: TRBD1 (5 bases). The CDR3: CASSFVGGPASPLHF. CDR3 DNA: TGTGCCAGCAGCTTCGTTGGGGGACCAGCCTCACCCCTCCACTTT. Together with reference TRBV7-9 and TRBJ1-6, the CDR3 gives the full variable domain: DTGVSQNPRHKITKRGQNVTFRCDPISEHNRLYWYRQTLGQGPEFLTYFQNEAQLEKSRLLSDRFSAERPKGSFSTLEIQRTEQGDSAMYLCASSFVGGPASPLHFGNGTRLTVT.